This paragraph covers one T cell receptor beta chain sequence. Its antigen is not known. The sample originates from a study of cytomegalovirus exposure and HLA in healthy donors. Study-level findings and limits: Earlier analysis found most TCR beta V segments productive about 87% or about 30% of the time. A later analysis found that most CMV-associated TCR beta chains appeared HLA-restricted.

Primers for the PCR totalled 60 Vbeta and 13 Jbeta. Measured with immunoSEQ multiplex PCR; TCRdb has only the in-frame clones, and not every one. Among 120,000 or so clones listed, around 77% were seen once. The material sequenced was PBMCs. The receptor comes from a man aged 18-30 years in good health and CMV-seropositive.

CDR3 sequence (DNA): TGTGCCAGCAGTGGCCCGGGACAGGGGGTATACAATGAGCAGTTCTTC. This gives the protein CASSGPGQGVYNEQFF. The chain employs TRBV6-1 and TRBJ2-1; 11 bases match TRBD1. The germline CDR1 and CDR2 sequences are MNHNS and SASEGT. V lost 4 bases to trimming and J lost 4 bases; unmatched junction nucleotides: 6. CDR3 length equals 16 residues.